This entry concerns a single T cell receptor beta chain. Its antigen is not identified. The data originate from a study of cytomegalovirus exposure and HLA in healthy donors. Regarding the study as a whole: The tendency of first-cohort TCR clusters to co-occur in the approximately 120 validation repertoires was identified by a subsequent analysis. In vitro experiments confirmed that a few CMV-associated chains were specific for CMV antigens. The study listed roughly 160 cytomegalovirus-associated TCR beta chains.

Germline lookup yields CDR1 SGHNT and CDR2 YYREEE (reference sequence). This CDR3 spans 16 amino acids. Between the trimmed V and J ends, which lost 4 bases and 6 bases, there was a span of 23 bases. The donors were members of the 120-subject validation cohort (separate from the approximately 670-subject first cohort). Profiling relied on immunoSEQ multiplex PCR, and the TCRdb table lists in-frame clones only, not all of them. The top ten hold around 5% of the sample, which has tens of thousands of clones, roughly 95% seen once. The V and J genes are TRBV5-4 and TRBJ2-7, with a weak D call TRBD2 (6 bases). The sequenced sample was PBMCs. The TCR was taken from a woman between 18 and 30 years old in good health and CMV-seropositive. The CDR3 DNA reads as TGTGCCAGCAGCGTGGGCCAGGGACCGGGAGACCGCGAGCAGTACTTC. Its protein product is CASSVGQGPGDREQYF.